These T cell receptor beta chains were read from a single sample in a study of PD-1 blockade in classical Hodgkin lymphoma. Here immunoSEQ multiplex PCR was the method, and the copy in TCRdb shows in-frame clones only, minus some. This table has about 7,800 clones, more than 70% appearing once. The sequenced sample was CD8+ T cells from blood, obtained at baseline. The source is a human donor with classical Hodgkin lymphoma. The CDR3 runs from the conserved cysteine through the conserved F or W. The D gene is left open where the match is weak. Some rows mark clone size as missing; the rest say once, few, many or name a class of expanded clone.

V gene	clone size	J gene	D gene	CDR3 protein	CDR3 DNA
TRBV6-1	-	TRBJ2-3	-	CASSEVLASTDTQYF	TGTGCCAGCAGTGAAGTCTTAGCGAGCACAGATACGCAGTATTTT
TRBV4-1	medium-sized	TRBJ2-2	-	CASSQVGGAGTGELFF	TGCGCCAGCAGCCAAGTTGGGGGGGCTGGGACCGGGGAGCTGTTTTTT
TRBV27	few	TRBJ2-7	-	CASGPLVGEQYF	TGTGCCAGCGGACCACTCGTCGGCGAGCAGTACTTC
TRBV27	-	TRBJ2-4	-	CASSPIDRAKNIQYF	TGTGCCAGCAGTCCAATCGACAGGGCCAAAAACATTCAGTACTTC
TRBV19	few	TRBJ2-6	TRBD2	CASSPGLALGANVLTF	TGTGCCAGTAGTCCGGGACTAGCGCTTGGGGCCAACGTCCTGACTTTC
TRBV7-9	-	TRBJ2-3	-	CASSLVVGGTDTQYF	TGTGCCAGCAGCCTCGTCGTAGGGGGGACAGATACGCAGTATTTT
TRBV4-1	once	TRBJ2-3	TRBD2	CASSPMPSGGAKDTQYF	TGCGCCAGCAGCCCGATGCCTAGCGGGGGGGCGAAAGATACGCAGTATTTT
TRBV27	-	TRBJ2-3	TRBD1	CASSLLSPQGASTDTQYF	TGTGCCAGCAGTTTATTAAGTCCCCAGGGGGCTAGCACAGATACGCAGTATTTT
TRBV28	-	TRBJ2-1	-	CASSLGTFLSYNEQFF	TGTGCCAGCAGTTTGGGGACTTTCCTTTCCTACAATGAGCAGTTCTTC
TRBV27	-	TRBJ2-5	TRBD1	CASSPIVGLQGETQYF	TGTGCCAGCAGTCCGATCGTAGGGCTACAGGGGGAGACCCAGTACTTC
TRBV7-9	-	TRBJ2-3	-	CASSLVIADTQYF	TGTGCCAGCAGCTTAGTCATCGCAGATACGCAGTATTTT
TRBV19	-	TRBJ2-7	-	CASSMGDGGYEQYF	TGTGCCAGTAGTATGGGGGACGGAGGCTACGAGCAGTACTTC
TRBV10-2	-	TRBJ2-6	TRBD1	CASTGTESSGANVLTF	TGCGCCAGCACAGGGACAGAGAGCTCTGGGGCCAACGTCCTGACTTTC
TRBV27	-	TRBJ2-6	-	CASSLEQRSGANVLTF	TGTGCCAGCAGTTTAGAACAGAGGTCTGGGGCCAACGTCCTGACTTTC
TRBV6-5	few	TRBJ1-2	-	CASRRGRREYGYTF	TGTGCCAGCAGAAGAGGTCGGAGGGAGTATGGCTACACCTTC
TRBV19	-	TRBJ1-1	-	CASRNGLGYTEAFF	TGTGCCAGTAGAAACGGGCTCGGGTACACTGAAGCTTTCTTT
TRBV11-2	-	TRBJ2-3	TRBD1	CASSYRDRGPDTQYF	TGTGCCAGCAGCTACCGGGACAGGGGCCCAGATACGCAGTATTTT
TRBV10-2	-	TRBJ1-1	-	CASSEGQNEAFF	TGCGCCAGCAGTGAGGGACAGAATGAAGCTTTCTTT
TRBV27	-	TRBJ1-3	-	CASRLGSGPGNTIYF	TGTGCCAGCAGACTGGGTTCAGGGCCCGGAAACACCATATATTTT